This T cell receptor (beta chain) was sequenced for a study of tumor-infiltrating lymphocytes in localized non-small cell lung cancer. Overall study context: Patients included smokers and never-smokers with various histologies, some sampled after neoadjuvant chemotherapy. Each patient gave resected tumor and non-adjacent uninvolved lung tissue. Study-level points and caveats: Compared with uninvolved lung, tumors showed higher T cell infiltration by TCRbeta sequencing. IM1 and IM2 tumors showed no difference in T-cell fraction.

Produced via immunoSEQ multiplex PCR; TCRdb's table is partial and in-frame only. The sample lists around 7,200 clones, over 60% occurring once. Points on this clone: Its antigen is unknown.

The sample comprised lung tumor tissue. This clonotype was sampled from a human donor with non-small cell lung cancer.

The CDR3 protein is CASSEGLLGNTIYF. In nucleotides, the CDR3 is TGTGCCAGCAGCGAAGGACTGCTAGGAAACACCATATATTTT. The chain combines TRBV5-4 with TRBJ1-3, with D uncertain. V was pared by 4 bases and J by 4 bases, with 12 bases between. This CDR3 comprises 14 residues. Germline CDR1 is SGHNT and CDR2 is YYREEE (reference sequence).